The 5 T cell receptor beta chains below all came from one sample that was sequenced in a study of T cell clonality in common variable immunodeficiency. The protocol was immunoSEQ multiplex PCR, while the TCRdb copy is restricted to in-frame clones and leaves out a portion. In total the sample includes roughly 70,000 clones, none of them seen once. Sequenced: peripheral blood mononuclear cells. The receptors were sampled from a person aged 18 to 70 in good health.

This clone was detected many times. The read terminates 3 residues before the CDR3 end, so the remaining end is supplied by the germline J gene. This chain uses TRBV18 with TRBJ2-7; possible D gene TRBD2, 6 bases. This CDR3 region has 15 residues. Trimming cost V 0 bases and J 2 bases, with 11 bases left between them. Germline V CDR1 and CDR2: KGHSH, LQKENI. The covered CDR3 bases are TGTGCCAGCTCACCACCGATGCGGGGAACCTACGAG. Encoded protein: CASSPPMRGTYE. The whole CDR3 protein reads CASSPPMRGTYEQYF.

This clone was seen at least ten times. The covered CDR3 bases are TGTGCCAGCAGCGTAGCTTCAGAGAACACTGAA. Residues: CASSVASENTE. The whole CDR3 sequence is CASSVASENTEAFF. This chain links TRBV9 with TRBJ1-1, with unresolved D. The missing CDR3 end, 3 residues past where the read stops, is filled in from the germline J gene. The CDR3 has 14 amino acids. Germline V gives CDR1 SGDLS, CDR2 YYNGEE. The V end lost 0 bases, the J end lost 1 base, and 7 bases lay between the germline ends. Full variable domain (rest looked up from reference TRBV9 and TRBJ1-1): DSGVTQTPKHLITATGQRVTLRCSPRSGDLSVYWYQQSLDQGLQFLIQYYNGEERAKGNILERFSAQQFPDLHSELNLSSLELGDSALYFCASSVASENTEAFFGQGTRLTVV.

This clone was counted ten times or more. The read comes to an end 3 residues before the CDR3 does, leaving the germline J gene to fill in the end. The chain is built from TRBV5-1 and TRBJ2-7; TRBD1 is a possible D gene (6 bases). The CDR3 is 14 residues long. V was cut by 4 bases and J by 6 bases, with 17 bases left in between. CDR1 SGHRS and CDR2 YFSETQ come from the germline V gene. The CDR3 reads CASSTRDTTSEQYF. Incomplete CDR3 DNA: TGCGCCAGCAGCACCCGGGACACCACTTCCGAG.

This clone was detected ten times or more. The read ends 3 residues before the CDR3 terminus; that terminus is restored from the germline J gene. The chain uses TRBV29-1 and TRBJ2-3; TRBD2 matches 13 bases. The germline gives CDR1 SQVTM, CDR2 ANQGSEA. Trimming at V came to 8 bases and at J to 5 bases, leaving 7 bases not matched to a gene. The CDR3 covers 14 residues. The CDR3 bases that were read are TGCAGCCAGACTAGCGGGGGGCGGGGAGATACG. It encodes CSQTSGGRGDT. The CDR3, in full, reads CSQTSGGRGDTQYF.

The sample holds many counts of this clone. From the germline J gene comes the end of the CDR3, since the read stops 3 residues before it. The chain joins TRBV4-1 to TRBJ2-7, with D possibly TRBD2 on 6 matching bases. This CDR3 comprises 15 residues. Germline V gene lookup returns CDR1 MGHRA and CDR2 YSYEKL. Trimming took 3 bases from V and 3 from J, leaving 15 bases between them. The sequenced part of the CDR3 DNA is TGCGCCAGCAGCCATAGTCTGGGGGGTGTCTACGAG. It codes for CASSHSLGGVYE. The entire CDR3 protein is CASSHSLGGVYEQYF.